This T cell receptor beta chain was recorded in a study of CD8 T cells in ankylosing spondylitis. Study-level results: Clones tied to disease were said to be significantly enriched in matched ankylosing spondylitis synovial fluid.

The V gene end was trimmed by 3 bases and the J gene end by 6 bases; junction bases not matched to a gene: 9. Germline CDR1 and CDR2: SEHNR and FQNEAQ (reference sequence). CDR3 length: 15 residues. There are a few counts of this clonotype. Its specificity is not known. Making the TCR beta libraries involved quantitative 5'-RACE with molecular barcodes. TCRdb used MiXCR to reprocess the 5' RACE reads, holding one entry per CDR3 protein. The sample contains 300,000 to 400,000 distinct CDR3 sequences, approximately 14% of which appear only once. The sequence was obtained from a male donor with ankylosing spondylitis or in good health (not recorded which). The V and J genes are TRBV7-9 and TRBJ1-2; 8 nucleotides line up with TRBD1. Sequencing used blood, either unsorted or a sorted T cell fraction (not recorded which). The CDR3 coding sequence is TGTGCCAGCAGCTTCGGCACAGGGGGGAAGAATGGCTACACCTTC. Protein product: CASSFGTGGKNGYTF.